This T cell receptor (beta chain) was sequenced in a study of molecular identifiers for immune sequencing clone quantification. This clonotype was recorded many times. The antigen remains unidentified. Naive CD8 sequencing libraries were generated from around 18,000 to 910,000 sorted cells, with 10%, 30% or 50% RNA as input. V was pared by 8 bases and J by 3 bases, with 10 bases of the junction left unmatched. Germline-derived CDR1 and CDR2 are MNHEY and SMNVEV (reference sequence). This CDR3 is 15 amino acids long. Bulk TCR libraries were made with methods that had been previously described and with listed TCR primers. TCRdb reanalysed the PCR reads using MiXCR and keeps one entry per CDR3 protein. The sample has some 590,000 distinct CDR3 sequences, about 25% seen once. Broader study findings: Jurkat TCR RNA spiked in from one cell (amid about 980,000 naive cells) was reportedly detectable. Clones that had above 20 RNA copies took up over 99% of effector molecules but under 1% in naive cells.

The chain joins TRBV27 to TRBJ2-4; 7 bases map to TRBD1. The source of this sequence is a human donor in good health. Some libraries in this study had Jurkat cell RNA spiked in. Sequencing used naive CD8+ T cells from blood, with Jurkat cell RNA spiked in. Specified subset: FACS-sorted CD8+CD4-CCR7+CD45RA+ naive T cells. The CDR3 DNA reads as TGTGCCAGCGCTCCGACAGGGTTAGTCAAAAACATTCAGTACTTC. Its translation: CASAPTGLVKNIQYF.